The 7 T cell receptor beta chains below all came from one sample that was sequenced in a study of molecular identifiers for immune sequencing clone quantification. Each CDR3 protein gets one entry after TCRdb re-called the PCR reads with MiXCR. The sample includes more than 450,000 distinct CDR3 sequences, about 25% of them seen just once. Sequenced: naive CD8+ T cells from blood, with Jurkat cell RNA spiked in. Subset meaning: FACS-sorted CD8+CD4-CCR7+CD45RA+ naive T cells. The receptors come from a human donor in good health. Some libraries in this study had Jurkat cell RNA spiked in.

The gene calls are TRBV3-1 and TRBJ2-2; TRBD2 matches at 7 bases. This CDR3 region has 14 residues. Germline CDR1 and CDR2: LGHDT and YNNKEL (reference sequence). Losses at the gene ends were 3 bases for V and 10 bases for J; bases not matched to a gene: 8. In DNA, the CDR3 is TGTGCCAGCAGCCATAGACTTCGGGAGGAGGAGCTGTTTTTT. Protein sequence: CASSHRLREEELFF.

This clonotype has at least ten counts. The CDR3 nucleotides read TGTGCCAGCAGCTTAGGGGGTTTGTACGAGCAGTACTTC. This encodes CASSLGGLYEQYF. The chain recombines TRBV7-6 with TRBJ2-7; D not resolved. The CDR3 totals 13 residues. Germline V CDR1 and CDR2: SGHVS, FNYEAQ. Trimming stripped 1 base from V and 4 bases from J, with 8 bases between. Complete variable domain (other parts from reference TRBV7-6 and TRBJ2-7): GAGVSQSPRYKVTKRGQDVALRCDPISGHVSLYWYRQALGQGPEFLTYFNYEAQQDKSGLPNDRFSAERPEGSISTLTIQRTEQRDSAMYRCASSLGGLYEQYFGPGTRLTVT.

Note on this clonotype: The junction does not match germline at one end; this may be a read error. The chain recombines TRBV6-2 or TRBV6-3 with TRBJ1-5; D gene unclear. Germline CDR1 MNHEY, CDR2 SVGEGT. The CDR3 length is 16 residues. The CDR3, as DNA: TGTGCCAGCTGTTACTCCGGGGTTATGGGCAATCAGCCCCAGCATTTT. Its translation is CASCYSGVMGNQPQHF.

In regard to this clonotype: At one boundary the junction diverges from the germline segment, which might be a read error. The chain joins TRBV13 to TRBJ2-5; TRBD1 matches 10 bases. The CDR3 has 16 amino acids. Looked up from germline, CDR1 is PRHDT and CDR2 is FYEKMQ (reference sequence). The CDR3 sequence is CASSPTGGMHQETQDF. The DNA for the CDR3 is TGTGCCAGCAGCCCGACAGGGGGCATGCACCAAGAGACCCAGGACTTC.

Written as DNA, the CDR3 is TGTGCCACCAGTGTCGAGGGGACTGAGCAGTTCTTC. Residues: CATSVEGTEQFF. The rearrangement uses TRBV24-1 and TRBJ2-1; D might be TRBD1 or TRBD2, each matching 5 bases. Between the trimmed V and J ends, which lost 5 bases and 9 bases, there was a span of 10 bases. The CDR3 is made up of 12 amino acids. From germline, CDR1 is KGHDR and CDR2 SFDVKD.

The chain joins TRBV7-9 to TRBJ1-1, with 8 positions matching TRBD1. The CDR3 runs to 14 residues. Germline CDR1 reads SEHNR; CDR2 reads FQNEAQ (reference sequence). Trimming cost V 5 bases and J 5 bases; bases outside gene matches: 7. The DNA of the CDR3 is TGTGCCAGCAGCCCACCCACAGGGGGGACTGAAGCTTTCTTT. Translating gives CASSPPTGGTEAFF.

This clonotype has ten or more counts. V usage is TRBV20-1 and J usage is TRBJ2-3; TRBD1 agrees at 7 bases. CDR1 is DFQATT, CDR2 SNEGSKA, per germline (reference sequence). V gave up 2 bases and J gave up 5 bases; unmatched junction bases: 13. The CDR3 is made up of 16 amino acids. CDR3 sequence (DNA): TGCAGTGCTAGATATTCCTGGACAGGAGGACTAGATACGCAGTATTTT. Translating it yields CSARYSWTGGLDTQYF.